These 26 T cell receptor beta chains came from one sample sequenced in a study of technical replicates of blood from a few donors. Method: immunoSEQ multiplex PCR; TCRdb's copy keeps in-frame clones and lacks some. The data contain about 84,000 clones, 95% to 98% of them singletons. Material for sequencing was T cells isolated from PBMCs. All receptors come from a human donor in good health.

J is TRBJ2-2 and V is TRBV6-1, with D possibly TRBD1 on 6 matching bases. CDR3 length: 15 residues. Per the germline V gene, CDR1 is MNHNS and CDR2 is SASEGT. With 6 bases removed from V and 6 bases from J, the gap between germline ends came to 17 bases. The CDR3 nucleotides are TGTGCCAGCAGATACCTAGGGGGTCACGCCGGGGAGCTGTTTTTT. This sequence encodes CASRYLGGHAGELFF.

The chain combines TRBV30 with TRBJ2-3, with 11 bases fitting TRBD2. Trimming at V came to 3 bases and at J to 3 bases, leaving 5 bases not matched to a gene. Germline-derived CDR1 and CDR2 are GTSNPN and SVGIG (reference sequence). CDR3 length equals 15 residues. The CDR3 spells CAWSRTSGGTDTQYF. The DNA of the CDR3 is TGTGCCTGGAGCCGAACTAGCGGGGGAACAGATACGCAGTATTTT.

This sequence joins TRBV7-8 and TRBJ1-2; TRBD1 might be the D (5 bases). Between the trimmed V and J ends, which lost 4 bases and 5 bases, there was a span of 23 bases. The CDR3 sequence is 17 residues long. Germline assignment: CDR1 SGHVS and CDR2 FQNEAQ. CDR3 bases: TGTGCCAGCAGCTGGACCAAGGGACGCCCGGGAGAATATGGCTACACCTTC. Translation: CASSWTKGRPGEYGYTF.

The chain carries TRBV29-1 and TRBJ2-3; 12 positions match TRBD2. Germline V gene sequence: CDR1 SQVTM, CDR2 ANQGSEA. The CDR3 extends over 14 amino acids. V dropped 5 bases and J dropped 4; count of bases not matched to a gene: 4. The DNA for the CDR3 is TGCAGCGTTCTAGCGGGGGGGCCGGCAGATACGCAGTATTTT. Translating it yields CSVLAGGPADTQYF.

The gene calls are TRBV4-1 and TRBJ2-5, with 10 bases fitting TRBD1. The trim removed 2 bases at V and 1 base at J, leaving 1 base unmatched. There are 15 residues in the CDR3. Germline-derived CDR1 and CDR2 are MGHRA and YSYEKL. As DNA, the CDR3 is TGCGCCAGCAGCCAATGGACAGGGGGCCAAGAGACCCAGTACTTC. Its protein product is CASSQWTGGQETQYF.

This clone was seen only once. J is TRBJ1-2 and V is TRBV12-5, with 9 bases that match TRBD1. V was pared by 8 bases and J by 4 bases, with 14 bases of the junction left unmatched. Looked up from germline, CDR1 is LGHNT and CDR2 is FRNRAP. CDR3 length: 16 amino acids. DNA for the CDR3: TGTGCTAGTCAAGCTCAATTGACAGGGGGTGGCTATGGCTACACCTTC. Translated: CASQAQLTGGGYGYTF.

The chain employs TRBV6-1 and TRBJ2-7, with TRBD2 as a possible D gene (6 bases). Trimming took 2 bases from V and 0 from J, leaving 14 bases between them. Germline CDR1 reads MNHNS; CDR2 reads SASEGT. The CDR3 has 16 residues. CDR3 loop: CASSEFGAGSSYEQYF. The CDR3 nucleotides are TGTGCCAGCAGTGAATTCGGCGCGGGAAGCTCCTACGAGCAGTACTTC.

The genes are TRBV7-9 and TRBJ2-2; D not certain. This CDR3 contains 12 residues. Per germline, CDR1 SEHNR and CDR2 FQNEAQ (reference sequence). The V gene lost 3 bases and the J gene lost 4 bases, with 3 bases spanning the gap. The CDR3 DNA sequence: TGTGCCAGCAGCTTTAGCACCGGGGAGCTGTTTTTT. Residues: CASSFSTGELFF.

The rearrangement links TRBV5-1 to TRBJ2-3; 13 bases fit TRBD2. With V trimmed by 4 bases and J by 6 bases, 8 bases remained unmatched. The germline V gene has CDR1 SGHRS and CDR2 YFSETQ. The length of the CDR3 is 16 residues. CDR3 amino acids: CASSTRLAGGSDTQYF. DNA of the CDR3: TGCGCCAGCAGCACCCGACTAGCGGGAGGCTCGGATACGCAGTATTTT.

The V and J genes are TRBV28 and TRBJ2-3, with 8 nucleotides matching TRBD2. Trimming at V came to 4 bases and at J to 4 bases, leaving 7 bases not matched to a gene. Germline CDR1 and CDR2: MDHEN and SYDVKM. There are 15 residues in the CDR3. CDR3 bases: TGTGCCAGCAGTTATAGCGGGATTCGCGCAGATACGCAGTATTTT. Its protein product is CASSYSGIRADTQYF.

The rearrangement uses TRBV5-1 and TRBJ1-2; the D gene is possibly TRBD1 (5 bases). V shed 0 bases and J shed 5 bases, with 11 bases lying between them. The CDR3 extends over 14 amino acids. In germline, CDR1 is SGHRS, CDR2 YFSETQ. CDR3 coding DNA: TGCGCCAGCAGCTTGGGGGACCGGGGGTATGGCTACACCTTC. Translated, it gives CASSLGDRGYGYTF.

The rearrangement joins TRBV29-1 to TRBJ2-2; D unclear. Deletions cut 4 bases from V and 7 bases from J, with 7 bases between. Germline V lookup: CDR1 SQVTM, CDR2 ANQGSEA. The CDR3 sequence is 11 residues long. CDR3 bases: TGCAGCGTTGGGAGTGGCGGGGAGCTGTTTTTT. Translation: CSVGSGGELFF.

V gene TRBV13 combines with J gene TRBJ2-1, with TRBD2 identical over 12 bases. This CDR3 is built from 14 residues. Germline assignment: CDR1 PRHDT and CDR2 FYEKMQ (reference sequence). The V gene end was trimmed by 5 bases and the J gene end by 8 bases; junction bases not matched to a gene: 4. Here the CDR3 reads CASSASGGAYEQFF. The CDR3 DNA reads TGTGCCAGCAGCGCTAGCGGGGGGGCATATGAGCAGTTCTTC.

The CDR3 bases are TGTGCCAGCAGCCCCCGGGCAGGGCCGTATGGCTACACCTTC. This gives the protein CASSPRAGPYGYTF. The chain links TRBV7-3 to TRBJ1-2; D possibly corresponds to TRBD1 (5 bases). With 5 bases removed from V and 5 bases from J, the gap between germline ends came to 15 bases. The CDR3 sequence is 14 residues long. CDR1 and CDR2 from the germline V gene are SGHTA and FQGTGA.

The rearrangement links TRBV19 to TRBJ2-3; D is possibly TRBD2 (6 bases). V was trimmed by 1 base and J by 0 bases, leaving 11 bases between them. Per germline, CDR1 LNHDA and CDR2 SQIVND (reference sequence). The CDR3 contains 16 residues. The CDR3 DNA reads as TGTGCCAGTAGTATAGTGGGACTCATTAGCACAGATACGCAGTATTTT. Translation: CASSIVGLISTDTQYF.

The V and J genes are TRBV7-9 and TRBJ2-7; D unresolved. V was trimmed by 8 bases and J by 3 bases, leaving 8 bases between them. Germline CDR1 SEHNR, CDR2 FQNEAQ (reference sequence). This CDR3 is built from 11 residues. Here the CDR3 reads CASGLGYEQYF. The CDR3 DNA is TGTGCCAGCGGCCTTGGCTACGAGCAGTACTTC.

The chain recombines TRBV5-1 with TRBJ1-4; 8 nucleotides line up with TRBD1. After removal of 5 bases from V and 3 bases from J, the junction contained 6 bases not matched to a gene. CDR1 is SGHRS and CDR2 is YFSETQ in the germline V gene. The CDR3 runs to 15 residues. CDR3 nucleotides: TGCGCCAGCAGGACCGTACAGGGGGCTAATGAAAAACTGTTTTTT. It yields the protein CASRTVQGANEKLFF.

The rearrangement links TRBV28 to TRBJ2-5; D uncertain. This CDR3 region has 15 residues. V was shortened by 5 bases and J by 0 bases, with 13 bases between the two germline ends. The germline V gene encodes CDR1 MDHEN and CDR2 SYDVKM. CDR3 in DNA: TGTGCCAGCAGTGCACTGGCTGAGGACCAAGAGACCCAGTACTTC. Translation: CASSALAEDQETQYF.

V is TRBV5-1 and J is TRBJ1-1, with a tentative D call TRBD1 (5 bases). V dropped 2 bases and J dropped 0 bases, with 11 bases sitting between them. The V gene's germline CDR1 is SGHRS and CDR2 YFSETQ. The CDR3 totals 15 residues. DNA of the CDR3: TGCGCCAGCAGCTTCATCGACAGCCTGAACACTGAAGCTTTCTTT. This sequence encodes CASSFIDSLNTEAFF.

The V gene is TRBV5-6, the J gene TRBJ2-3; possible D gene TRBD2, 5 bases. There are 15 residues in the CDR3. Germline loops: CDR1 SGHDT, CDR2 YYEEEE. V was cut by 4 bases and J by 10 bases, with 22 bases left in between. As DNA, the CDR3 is TGTGCCAGCAGCACCCTAGCATGGGAACTTGAGTCGCAGTATTTT. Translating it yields CASSTLAWELESQYF.

CDR3 region: CSARQGRNQPQHF. DNA of the CDR3: TGCAGCGCCAGACAGGGTCGCAATCAGCCCCAGCATTTT. The gene calls are TRBV29-1 and TRBJ1-5; 7 bases agree with TRBD1. This CDR3 has 13 amino acids. V lost 7 bases, J lost 2 bases, and 5 bases stayed unmatched. From germline, CDR1 is SQVTM and CDR2 ANQGSEA. Complete variable domain (other parts from reference TRBV29-1 and TRBJ1-5): SAVISQKPSRDICQRGTSLTIQCQVDSQVTMMFWYRQQPGQSLTLIATANQGSEATYESGFVIDKFPISRPNLTFSTLTVSNMSPEDSSIYLCSARQGRNQPQHFGDGTRLSIL.

The CDR3 sequence: CASSAGGPRDTQYF. The CDR3 DNA follows: TGTGCCAGCAGCGCGGGGGGGCCGAGAGATACGCAGTATTTT. V and J are TRBV11-2 and TRBJ2-3; 9 nucleotides line up with TRBD2. Per the germline V gene, CDR1 is SGHAT and CDR2 is FQNNGV. After removal of 5 bases from V and 5 bases from J, the junction contained 5 bases not matched to a gene. The CDR3 contains 14 residues.

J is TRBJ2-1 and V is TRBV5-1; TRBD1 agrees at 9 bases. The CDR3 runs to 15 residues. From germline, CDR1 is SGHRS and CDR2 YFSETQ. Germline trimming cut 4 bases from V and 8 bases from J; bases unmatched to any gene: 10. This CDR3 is CASSVTGTGFYEQFF. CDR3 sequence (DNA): TGCGCCAGCAGCGTTACCGGGACAGGGTTCTATGAGCAGTTCTTC. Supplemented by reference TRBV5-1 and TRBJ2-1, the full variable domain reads KAGVTQTPRYLIKTRGQQVTLSCSPISGHRSVSWYQQTPGQGLQFLFEYFSETQRNKGNFPGRFSGRQFSNSRSEMNVSTLELGDSALYLCASSVTGTGFYEQFFGPGTRLTVL.

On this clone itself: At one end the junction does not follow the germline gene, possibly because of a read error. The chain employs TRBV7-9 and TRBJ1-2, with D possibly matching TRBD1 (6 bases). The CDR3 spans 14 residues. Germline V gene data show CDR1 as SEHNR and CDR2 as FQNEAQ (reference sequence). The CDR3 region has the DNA TGTGCCAGCAGTTTAGGGGGGGTTGGCTATGGCTACACCTTC. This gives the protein CASSLGGVGYGYTF.

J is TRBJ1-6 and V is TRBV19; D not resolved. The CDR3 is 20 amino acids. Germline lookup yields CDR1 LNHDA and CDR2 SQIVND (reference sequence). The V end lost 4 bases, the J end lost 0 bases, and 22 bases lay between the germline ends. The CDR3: CASSRVLSQRPSSYNSPLHF. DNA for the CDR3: TGTGCCAGTAGTAGGGTTTTGAGTCAGCGCCCTAGCTCCTATAATTCACCCCTCCACTTT.

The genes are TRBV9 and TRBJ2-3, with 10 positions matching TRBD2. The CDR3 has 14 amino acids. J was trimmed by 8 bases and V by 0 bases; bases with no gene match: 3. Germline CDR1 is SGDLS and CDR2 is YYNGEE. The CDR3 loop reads CASSVGLAGGTQYF. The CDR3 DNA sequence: TGTGCCAGCAGCGTAGGATTAGCGGGGGGTACGCAGTATTTT.